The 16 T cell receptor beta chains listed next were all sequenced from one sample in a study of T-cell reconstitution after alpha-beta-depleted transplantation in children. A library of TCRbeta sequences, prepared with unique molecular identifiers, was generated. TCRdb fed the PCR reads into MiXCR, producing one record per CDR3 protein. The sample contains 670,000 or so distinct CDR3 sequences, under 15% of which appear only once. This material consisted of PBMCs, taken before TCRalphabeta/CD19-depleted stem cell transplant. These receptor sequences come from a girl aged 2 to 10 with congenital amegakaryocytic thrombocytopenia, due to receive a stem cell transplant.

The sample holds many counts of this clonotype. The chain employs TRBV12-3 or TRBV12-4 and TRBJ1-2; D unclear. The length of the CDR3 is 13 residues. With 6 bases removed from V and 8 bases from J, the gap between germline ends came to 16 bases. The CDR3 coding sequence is TGTGCCAGCAGGGCGGATGTCACCGGCGGCTACACCTTC. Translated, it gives CASRADVTGGYTF.

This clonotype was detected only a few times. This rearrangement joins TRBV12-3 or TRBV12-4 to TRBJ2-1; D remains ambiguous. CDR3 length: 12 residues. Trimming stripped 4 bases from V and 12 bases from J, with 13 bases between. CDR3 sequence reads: CASSYVVGWQFF. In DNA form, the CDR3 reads TGTGCCAGCAGTTACGTAGTGGGGTGGCAGTTCTTC.

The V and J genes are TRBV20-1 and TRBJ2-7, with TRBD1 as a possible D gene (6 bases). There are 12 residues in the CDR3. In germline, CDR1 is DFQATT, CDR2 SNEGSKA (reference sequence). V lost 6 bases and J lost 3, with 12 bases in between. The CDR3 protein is CSAKKDSYEQYF. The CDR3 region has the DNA TGCAGTGCAAAAAAGGACAGCTACGAGCAGTACTTC.

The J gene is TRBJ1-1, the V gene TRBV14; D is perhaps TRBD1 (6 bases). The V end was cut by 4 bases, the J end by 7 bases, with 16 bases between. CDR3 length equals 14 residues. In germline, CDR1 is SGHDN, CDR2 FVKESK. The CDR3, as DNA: TGTGCCAGCAGCCGAGGACAGTTTAACGGTGAAGCTTTCTTT. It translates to CASSRGQFNGEAFF.

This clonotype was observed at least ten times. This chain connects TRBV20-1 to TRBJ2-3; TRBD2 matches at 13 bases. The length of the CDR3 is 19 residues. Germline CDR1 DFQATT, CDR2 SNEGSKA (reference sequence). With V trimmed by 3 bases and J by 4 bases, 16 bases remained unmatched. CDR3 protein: CSASHRDRGLAGVSDTQYF. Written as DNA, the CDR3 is TGCAGTGCTAGCCACCGGGACCGAGGACTAGCGGGAGTGTCAGATACGCAGTATTTT.

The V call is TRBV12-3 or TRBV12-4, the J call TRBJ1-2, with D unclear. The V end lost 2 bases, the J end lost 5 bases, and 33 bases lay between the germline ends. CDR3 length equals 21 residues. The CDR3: CASSLWPLEFASWPLEYGYTF. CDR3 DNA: TGTGCCAGCAGTTTATGGCCCTTAGAGTTTGCATCCTGGCCACTAGAGTATGGCTACACCTTC.

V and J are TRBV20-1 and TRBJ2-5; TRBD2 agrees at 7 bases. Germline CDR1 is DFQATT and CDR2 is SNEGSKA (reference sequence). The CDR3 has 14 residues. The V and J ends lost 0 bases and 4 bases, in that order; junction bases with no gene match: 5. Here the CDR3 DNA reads TGCAGTGCTAGAGATCTTGCGGGAGTAGAGACCCAGTACTTC. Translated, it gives CSARDLAGVETQYF.

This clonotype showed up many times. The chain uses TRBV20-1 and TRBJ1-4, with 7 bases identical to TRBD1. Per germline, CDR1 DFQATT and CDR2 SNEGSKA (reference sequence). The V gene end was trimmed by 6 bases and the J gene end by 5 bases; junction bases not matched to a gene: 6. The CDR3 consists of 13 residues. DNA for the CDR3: TGCAGTGCCCCAGGGACAGACAATGAAAAACTGTTTTTT. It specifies CSAPGTDNEKLFF.

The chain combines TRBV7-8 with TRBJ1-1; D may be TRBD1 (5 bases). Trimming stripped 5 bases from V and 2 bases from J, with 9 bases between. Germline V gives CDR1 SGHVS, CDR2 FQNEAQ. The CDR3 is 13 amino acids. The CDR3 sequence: CASSVDTNTEAFF. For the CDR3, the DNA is TGTGCCAGCAGCGTGGACACAAACACTGAAGCTTTCTTT.

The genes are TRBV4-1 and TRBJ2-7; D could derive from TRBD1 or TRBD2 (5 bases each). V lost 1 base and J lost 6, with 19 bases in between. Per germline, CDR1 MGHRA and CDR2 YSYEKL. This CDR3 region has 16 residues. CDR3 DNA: TGCGCCAGCAGCCAAGCGGGGCTAGTTACATCTAGCGAGCAGTACTTC. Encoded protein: CASSQAGLVTSSEQYF.

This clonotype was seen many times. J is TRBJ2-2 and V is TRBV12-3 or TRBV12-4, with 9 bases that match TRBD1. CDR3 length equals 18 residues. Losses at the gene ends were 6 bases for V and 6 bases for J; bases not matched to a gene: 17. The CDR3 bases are TGTGCCAGCAGAACAACTTTTGGGACAGGGCGCTTGTCCGGGGAGCTGTTTTTT. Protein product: CASRTTFGTGRLSGELFF.

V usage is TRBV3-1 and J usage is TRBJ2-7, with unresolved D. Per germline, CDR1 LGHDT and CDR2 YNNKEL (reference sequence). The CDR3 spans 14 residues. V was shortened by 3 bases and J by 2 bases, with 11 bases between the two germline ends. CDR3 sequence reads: CASSQQGWTYEQYF. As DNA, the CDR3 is TGTGCCAGCAGCCAGCAAGGGTGGACCTACGAGCAGTACTTC.

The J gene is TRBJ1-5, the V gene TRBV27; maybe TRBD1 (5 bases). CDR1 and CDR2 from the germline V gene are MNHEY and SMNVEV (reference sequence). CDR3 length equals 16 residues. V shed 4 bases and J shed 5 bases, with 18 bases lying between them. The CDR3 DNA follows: TGTGCCAGCAGTTCGCTTATAGGTAAAGGGGATCAGCCCCAGCATTTT. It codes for CASSSLIGKGDQPQHF.

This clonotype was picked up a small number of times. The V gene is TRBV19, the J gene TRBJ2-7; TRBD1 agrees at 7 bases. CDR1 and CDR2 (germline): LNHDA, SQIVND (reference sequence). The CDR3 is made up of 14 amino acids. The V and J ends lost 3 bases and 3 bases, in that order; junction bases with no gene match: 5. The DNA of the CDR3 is TGTGCCAGTAGTATCCCCGGACAGGTCTACGAGCAGTACTTC. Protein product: CASSIPGQVYEQYF.

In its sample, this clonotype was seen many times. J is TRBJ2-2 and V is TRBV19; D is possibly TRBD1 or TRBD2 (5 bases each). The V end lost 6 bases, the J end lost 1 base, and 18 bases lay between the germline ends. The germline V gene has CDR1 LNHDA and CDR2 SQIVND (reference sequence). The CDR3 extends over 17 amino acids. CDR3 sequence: CASRPLRGAKNTGELFF. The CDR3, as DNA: TGTGCCAGTAGGCCTTTGAGGGGCGCGAAGAACACCGGGGAGCTGTTTTTT.

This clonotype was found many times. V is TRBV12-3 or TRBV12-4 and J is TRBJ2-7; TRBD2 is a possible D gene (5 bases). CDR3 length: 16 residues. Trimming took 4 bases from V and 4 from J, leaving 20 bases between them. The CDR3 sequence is CASSSLRAPTMYEQYF. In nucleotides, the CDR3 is TGTGCCAGCAGTTCACTGAGGGCCCCTACGATGTACGAGCAGTACTTC.